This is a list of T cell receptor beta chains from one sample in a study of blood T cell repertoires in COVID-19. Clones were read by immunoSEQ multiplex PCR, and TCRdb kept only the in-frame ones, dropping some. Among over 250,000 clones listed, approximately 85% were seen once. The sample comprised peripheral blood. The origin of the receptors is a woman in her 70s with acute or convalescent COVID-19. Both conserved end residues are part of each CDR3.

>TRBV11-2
CASSLYFAEAFF
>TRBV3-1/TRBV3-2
CASSSRLSYEQYF
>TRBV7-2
CASSLRTLRDRGGEQYF
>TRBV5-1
CASSTGAGGTEAFF
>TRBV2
CASSRGSTNEKLFF
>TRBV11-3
CASSHQGTHTEAFF
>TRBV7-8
CASSEWDMGSGNTIYF
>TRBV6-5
CATWAEDYLEAFF
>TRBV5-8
CASIYQGGEDYTF
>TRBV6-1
CASSESMPLNTEAFF
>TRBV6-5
CASSTGYGYTF
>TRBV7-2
CASSPTTGSFLQYF
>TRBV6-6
CASSVGQGVSPLHF
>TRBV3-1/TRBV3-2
CASCKNSGGVDGYTF
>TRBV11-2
CASSLVRTDNEQFF
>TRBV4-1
CASSQDRGYNSPLHF
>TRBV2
CASSNGATTSHEQYF
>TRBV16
CASSQAGTGDTQYF
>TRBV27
CASSLKPAYEQYF
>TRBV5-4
CASSPGGVENTEAFF
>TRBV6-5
CASSYRGDRNYGYTF
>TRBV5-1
CASSPSERGSGYGYTF
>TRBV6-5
CASRLLLQGLETQYF
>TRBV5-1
CASSPQVAGITDTQYF
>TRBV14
CASSHPTGSNSPLHF
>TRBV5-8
CASSFRGDVTEAFF
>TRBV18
CASSPSGVKNEQFF
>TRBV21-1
CASSRRTPVTEAFF
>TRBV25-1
CASSELSGQQQFF
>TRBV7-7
CASSLIPSGGRTGELFF
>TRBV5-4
CASSRDSYQETQYF
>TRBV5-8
CASSLRDRTIYF
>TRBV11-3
CASSLEAGNTIYF